Each of the 29 T cell receptor beta chains below was sequenced from the same sample in a study of T cell repertoires in cytomegalovirus infection. Antigen specificity for these receptors is unknown. One entry per CDR3 protein, called by TCRdb with MiXCR from the reads. The sample records around 770,000 distinct CDR3 sequences, almost 30% being singletons. The input for sequencing was cultured CD8+ T cells from PBMCs, taken from culture after CMV antigen stimulation. The origin of the receptors is a human donor in good health (CMV status not recorded). Some clones in this sample may be carry-over from other donors' samples.

In this sample, this clonotype turned up many times. The rearrangement joins TRBV7-8 to TRBJ2-5; D is uncertain. This CDR3 has 15 residues. The germline gives CDR1 SGHVS, CDR2 FQNEAQ. The V gene lost 0 bases and the J gene lost 0 bases, with 8 bases spanning the gap. The CDR3 DNA is TGTGCCAGCAGCTTAGCGAAGGGCTACCAAGAGACCCAGTACTTC. The encoded protein is CASSLAKGYQETQYF.

This clonotype has a handful of counts. The V and J genes are TRBV6-2 or TRBV6-3 and TRBJ2-1; 13 bases fit TRBD2. From germline, CDR1 is MNHEY and CDR2 SVGEGT. The CDR3 has 15 amino acids. The V and J ends lost 6 bases and 3 bases, in that order; junction bases with no gene match: 2. The CDR3 here is CASRWTSGGYNEQFF. The CDR3 DNA follows: TGTGCCAGCAGGTGGACTAGCGGGGGCTACAATGAGCAGTTCTTC.

This chain links TRBV28 with TRBJ2-1, with 10 positions matching TRBD1. Germline loops: CDR1 MDHEN, CDR2 SYDVKM. Losses at the gene ends were 7 bases for V and 7 bases for J; bases not matched to a gene: 4. This CDR3 is built from 13 residues. The CDR3 loop reads CASKDRGLNEQFF. CDR3 sequence (DNA): TGTGCCAGCAAGGACAGGGGGTTAAATGAGCAGTTCTTC.

V is TRBV15 and J is TRBJ2-1; a weak D match, TRBD2 (5 bases). The CDR3 contains 15 residues. V lost 5 bases, J lost 8 bases, and 19 bases lay in between. Germline V lookup: CDR1 LNHNV, CDR2 YYDKDF (reference sequence). For the CDR3, the DNA is TGTGCCACCAGCGCGAGCGGACCAAGAGGTGATGAGCAGTTCTTC. The encoded protein is CATSASGPRGDEQFF. Full variable domain (missing parts from reference TRBV15 and TRBJ2-1): DAMVIQNPRYQVTQFGKPVTLSCSQTLNHNVMYWYQQKSSQAPKLLFHYYDKDFNNEADTPDNFQSRRPNTSFCFLDIRSPGLGDTAMYLCATSASGPRGDEQFFGPGTRLTVL.

This clonotype was seen many times. The chain is built from TRBV7-2 and TRBJ2-3; 10 nucleotides align to TRBD2. V lost 5 bases to trimming and J lost 2 bases; unmatched junction nucleotides: 10. The CDR3 loop spans 17 amino acids. Germline V gives CDR1 SGHTA, CDR2 FQGNSA. The CDR3 spells CASSRALAGVYTDTQYF. CDR3 DNA sequence: TGTGCCAGCAGCCGCGCCCTAGCGGGGGTGTACACAGATACGCAGTATTTT.

This clonotype was found a few times. This chain connects TRBV7-8 to TRBJ1-1; no clear D gene. The V end lost 4 bases, the J end lost 3 bases, and 15 bases lay between the germline ends. The CDR3 is 15 amino acids. Germline V gene data show CDR1 as SGHVS and CDR2 as FQNEAQ. As DNA, the CDR3 is TGTGCCAGCAGCTGGAAGGTTTACGGTCACACTGAAGCTTTCTTT. Amino acid sequence: CASSWKVYGHTEAFF.

The chain employs TRBV27 and TRBJ1-3; possibly TRBD1 for D (5 bases). Trimming stripped 1 base from V and 0 bases from J, with 7 bases between. The germline V gene has CDR1 MNHEY and CDR2 SMNVEV (reference sequence). The CDR3 has 15 residues. CDR3 region: CASSLYGGSGNTIYF. The CDR3 DNA reads TGTGCCAGCAGTTTATACGGGGGCTCTGGAAACACCATATATTTT.

In DNA, the CDR3 is TGTGCCAGCAGTTTATTGATCTCGTGGCAGGGTCCCTTCACTGAAGCTTTCTTT. Protein sequence: CASSLLISWQGPFTEAFF. This chain links TRBV12-3 or TRBV12-4 with TRBJ1-1, with a tentative D call TRBD1 (5 bases). V was pared by 2 bases and J by 4 bases, with 23 bases between. The CDR3 runs to 18 residues.

This clonotype was detected many times. J is TRBJ2-1 and V is TRBV7-9; TRBD1 matches at 7 bases. Losses at the gene ends were 6 bases for V and 7 bases for J; bases not matched to a gene: 6. The germline V gene has CDR1 SEHNR and CDR2 FQNEAQ (reference sequence). The CDR3 covers 13 residues. CDR3 protein: CASSSQGENEQFF. The CDR3 nucleotides read TGTGCCAGCAGTTCGCAGGGGGAGAATGAGCAGTTCTTC.

This clonotype was detected a few times. The chain recombines TRBV6-1 with TRBJ1-5; unclear D gene. The CDR3 is made up of 17 amino acids. The germline V gene encodes CDR1 MNHNS and CDR2 SASEGT. Trimming shortened V by 3 bases and J by 0 bases, and 15 bases separated the two germline ends. For the CDR3, the DNA is TGTGCCAGCAGTGAGGAGGGCAGGCACCATAGCAATCAGCCCCAGCATTTT. Its protein is CASSEEGRHHSNQPQHF.

The V and J genes are TRBV14 and TRBJ1-1; tentative D call: TRBD1 (5 bases). V was clipped by 1 base and J by 0 bases, with 9 bases between them. Germline V gene sequence: CDR1 SGHDN, CDR2 FVKESK. The CDR3 is 15 amino acids. CDR3 residues: CASSQGWGMNTEAFF. Here the CDR3 DNA reads TGTGCCAGCAGCCAAGGGTGGGGGATGAACACTGAAGCTTTCTTT.

This chain uses TRBV15 with TRBJ2-5; D remains ambiguous. This CDR3 has 15 amino acids. Germline V gene lookup returns CDR1 LNHNV and CDR2 YYDKDF (reference sequence). V was cut by 3 bases and J by 2 bases, with 13 bases left in between. CDR3 nucleotides: TGTGCCACCAGCAGTCCGACGGAAGAACAAGAGACCCAGTACTTC. This codes for CATSSPTEEQETQYF. Supplemented by reference TRBV15 and TRBJ2-5, the full variable domain reads DAMVIQNPRYQVTQFGKPVTLSCSQTLNHNVMYWYQQKSSQAPKLLFHYYDKDFNNEADTPDNFQSRRPNTSFCFLDIRSPGLGDTAMYLCATSSPTEEQETQYFGPGTRLLVL.

This clonotype was detected a few times. This chain connects TRBV6-5 to TRBJ2-7, with a weak D call TRBD2 (5 bases). CDR1 is MNHEY and CDR2 is SVGAGI in the germline V gene. V was cut by 6 bases and J by 7 bases, with 13 bases left in between. This CDR3 is 12 amino acids long. DNA of the CDR3: TGTGCCAGCAGCCCTTCGGGGTGGGAGCAGTACTTC. As protein: CASSPSGWEQYF.

There are a few counts of this clonotype. The V gene is TRBV7-9, the J gene TRBJ1-2; 8 bases are shared with TRBD1. CDR1 SEHNR and CDR2 FQNEAQ come from the germline V gene (reference sequence). V was pared by 4 bases and J by 0 bases, with 4 bases of the junction left unmatched. The CDR3 spans 15 residues. CDR3 sequence reads: CASSSDRGTNYGYTF. The CDR3 nucleotides read TGTGCCAGCAGCTCCGACAGGGGAACTAACTATGGCTACACCTTC.

In this sample, this clonotype turned up many times. This sequence joins TRBV7-2 and TRBJ2-5; the match to TRBD2 covers 8 bases. Germline V gives CDR1 SGHTA, CDR2 FQGNSA. The length of the CDR3 is 18 residues. With V trimmed by 1 base and J by 5 bases, 15 bases remained unmatched. For the CDR3, the DNA is TGTGCCAGCAGCTTAGTACAGGCGTACGCGGGGGGCCGGGAGACCCAGTACTTC. Translated: CASSLVQAYAGGRETQYF.

This clonotype has only a few counts. The V gene is TRBV12-3 or TRBV12-4, the J gene TRBJ1-2; 8 positions match TRBD1. V shed 2 bases, J shed 10 bases, and the junction held 6 bases outside the gene matches. There are 13 residues in the CDR3. CDR3 sequence: CASSLSGTGLYTF. Here the CDR3 DNA reads TGTGCCAGCAGTTTAAGTGGGACAGGCCTCTACACCTTC.

The rearrangement uses TRBV27 and TRBJ2-1, with D perhaps assigned TRBD1 or TRBD2 (5 bases each). From germline, CDR1 is MNHEY and CDR2 SMNVEV (reference sequence). The CDR3 is 12 residues long. V shed 8 bases and J shed 2 bases, with 7 bases lying between them. CDR3 coding DNA: TGTGCCAGCGGGGGAACCTACAATGAGCAGTTCTTC. This gives the protein CASGGTYNEQFF.

The chain is built from TRBV20-1 and TRBJ2-2; 12 nucleotides agree with TRBD2. After removal of 6 bases from V and 5 bases from J, the junction contained 16 bases not matched to a gene. Germline V lookup: CDR1 DFQATT, CDR2 SNEGSKA (reference sequence). The CDR3 length is 18 residues. The CDR3, as DNA: TGCAGTGCCCGAAGCGGGCTAGCGGGGGGGCCGAGGACCGGGGAGCTGTTTTTT. Its protein is CSARSGLAGGPRTGELFF.

CDR3 loop: CASSIDPRGTDEQYF. DNA of the CDR3: TGCGCCAGCTCCATTGATCCCAGGGGCACCGACGAGCAGTACTTC. The chain uses TRBV5-1 and TRBJ2-7; the D gene is possibly TRBD1 (6 bases). The CDR3 covers 15 residues. Germline CDR1 reads SGHRS; CDR2 reads YFSETQ. V shed 7 bases and J shed 5 bases, with 22 bases lying between them.

The chain employs TRBV20-1 and TRBJ1-5; possible D gene TRBD1, 5 bases. CDR1 DFQATT and CDR2 SNEGSKA come from the germline V gene (reference sequence). This CDR3 is built from 19 residues. Trimming shortened V by 4 bases and J by 0 bases, and 25 bases separated the two germline ends. The CDR3 nucleotides read TGCAGTGCTAAGAGTGGGGAAGGGGCCTCCCCTTATAGCAATCAGCCCCAGCATTTT. Its translation: CSAKSGEGASPYSNQPQHF.

The rearrangement links TRBV27 to TRBJ1-6; TRBD1 matches 8 bases. Germline trimming cut 3 bases from V and 10 bases from J; bases unmatched to any gene: 11. CDR3 size: 16 residues. The V gene's germline CDR1 is MNHEY and CDR2 SMNVEV (reference sequence). Here the CDR3 reads CASSFDRGPIPSPLHF. CDR3 coding DNA: TGTGCCAGCAGTTTCGACAGGGGTCCTATTCCATCACCCCTCCACTTT.

V is TRBV3-1 and J is TRBJ2-1, with TRBD1 matching over 8 bases. The ends lost 5 bases at V and 7 bases at J; junction bases unmatched: 7. The germline gives CDR1 LGHDT, CDR2 YNNKEL (reference sequence). The CDR3 runs to 14 residues. The DNA of the CDR3 is TGTGCCAGCAGCTTCGGACAGGGAACGAATGAGCAGTTCTTC. This gives the protein CASSFGQGTNEQFF.

The chain links TRBV12-3 or TRBV12-4 to TRBJ2-7; the D gene is possibly TRBD2 (6 bases). This CDR3 spans 14 amino acids. The germline V and J ends were trimmed by 0 bases and 6 bases, with 12 bases remaining between them. The CDR3 region is CASSLAGGTREQYF. In DNA form, the CDR3 reads TGTGCCAGCAGTTTAGCGGGGGGAACTCGCGAGCAGTACTTC.

In its sample, this clonotype was seen many times. The gene calls are TRBV7-2 and TRBJ2-1; 8 positions agree with TRBD2. This CDR3 has 16 amino acids. Germline CDR1 and CDR2: SGHTA and FQGNSA. V shed 4 bases, J shed 0 bases, and the junction held 5 bases outside the gene matches. CDR3 sequence reads: CASSSQRGPSYNEQFF. The CDR3 nucleotides read TGTGCCAGCAGCTCACAGCGGGGGCCCTCCTACAATGAGCAGTTCTTC.

The rearrangement joins TRBV4-1 to TRBJ2-2; D not certain. The CDR3 totals 15 residues. CDR1 is MGHRA and CDR2 is YSYEKL in the germline V gene. The ends were cut back, 2 bases at V and 0 bases at J, with 7 bases in the middle. CDR3 DNA: TGCGCCAGCAGCCAACCCGGAGCGAACACCGGGGAGCTGTTTTTT. As protein: CASSQPGANTGELFF.

This clonotype was counted only a few times. The chain recombines TRBV6-2 or TRBV6-3 with TRBJ1-1, with D possibly TRBD1 on 6 matching bases. CDR1 is MNHEY, CDR2 SVGEGT, per germline. The length of the CDR3 is 18 residues. V shed 2 bases and J shed 4 bases, with 23 bases lying between them. The CDR3 protein is CASSYRLVGDRLGTEAFF. The CDR3 DNA sequence: TGTGCCAGCAGTTACCGACTCGTGGGCGACAGGTTGGGCACTGAAGCTTTCTTT.

The chain joins TRBV7-2 to TRBJ2-3; possibly TRBD1 for D (5 bases). The germline CDR1 and CDR2 sequences are SGHTA and FQGNSA. V lost 1 base and J lost 6, with 11 bases in between. The CDR3 length is 14 residues. CDR3 sequence reads: CASSLEPRVDTQYF. For the CDR3, the DNA is TGTGCCAGCAGCTTAGAACCCAGGGTGGATACGCAGTATTTT.

The chain links TRBV14 to TRBJ1-1; no clear D gene. The CDR3 totals 15 residues. Germline CDR1 and CDR2: SGHDN and FVKESK. Between the trimmed V and J ends, which lost 1 base and 6 bases, there was a span of 15 bases. The CDR3 DNA follows: TGTGCCAGCAGCCAAGTTGGTTGGGTGGGCGCTGAAGCTTTCTTT. Translation: CASSQVGWVGAEAFF. The complete variable domain, with remaining parts taken from reference TRBV14 and TRBJ1-1, reads EAGVTQFPSHSVIEKGQTVTLRCDPISGHDNLYWYRRVMGKEIKFLLHFVKESKQDESGMPNNRFLAERTGGTYSTLKVQPAELEDSGVYFCASSQVGWVGAEAFFGQGTRLTVV.

This chain joins TRBV6-5 and TRBJ2-1; 9 bases are shared with TRBD2. V was pared by 8 bases and J by 3 bases, with 5 bases of the junction left unmatched. CDR1 is MNHEY and CDR2 is SVGAGI in the germline V gene. This CDR3 is 14 amino acids long. CDR3 protein: CASLPRGGYNEQFF. Here the CDR3 DNA reads TGTGCCAGCCTCCCGCGGGGGGGCTACAATGAGCAGTTCTTC.